The clone carrying this TCR beta chain was found once. This sample is part of a study of blood T cell repertoires in COVID-19. Across the study: The origin of the acute and convalescent COVID-19 samples was the United States, Italy and Spain. T cells, B-cell-depleted T cells, or PBMCs provided the cDNA or gDNA that served as material.

Germline CDR1 reads SNHLY; CDR2 reads FYNNEI. J gave up 0 bases and V 4 bases, and 6 bases lay outside the gene matches. The CDR3 runs 16 residues. The authors' processing: Reference gene primers were amplified, and this amplification served to estimate nucleated cell counts. Libraries were prepared by immunoSEQ multiplex PCR; TCRdb keeps only in-frame clonotypes and omits some of them. That table furnishes V, J and clone size, whereas the DNA furnished D and trimming. This sample yields some 330,000 clones, of which more than 75% are seen a single time; roughly 4.1% belongs to the top ten. This chain connects TRBV2 to TRBJ1-3; 7 positions agree with TRBD1. The sample was peripheral blood. This TCR was sampled from a woman in her forties or fifties with active or convalescent COVID-19. The CDR3: CASSARDRNSGNTIYF. CDR3 sequence (DNA): TGTGCCAGCAGTGCCCGGGACAGAAACTCTGGAAACACCATATATTTT. Looking up the rest from reference TRBV2 and TRBJ1-3 gives the full variable domain: EPEVTQTPSHQVTQMGQEVILRCVPISNHLYFYWYRQILGQKVEFLVSFYNNEISEKSEIFDDQFSVERPDGSNFTLKIRSTKLEDSAMYFCASSARDRNSGNTIYFGEGSWLTVV.